Below are 3 T cell receptor beta chains sequenced from a single sample in a study of early T cells in non-severe SARS-CoV-2 infection. TCRdb re-derived calls from the 5' RACE reads in MiXCR, one entry per CDR3 protein. In the table there are around 100,000 distinct CDR3 sequences, around a sixth of which are singletons. Sequenced: whole blood. These receptors were taken from an adult who was a healthcare worker with PCR-confirmed SARS-CoV-2 infection or an uninfected control (not recorded which).

This clonotype was seen more than once but under ten times. The chain is built from TRBV7-2 and TRBJ2-3; possibly TRBD1 or TRBD2 for D (6 bases each). Trimming removed 3 bases at V and 11 bases at J, with 21 bases between. CDR3 length: 15 amino acids. CDR1 and CDR2 from the germline V gene are SGHTA and FQGNSA. The DNA of the CDR3 is TGTGCCAGCAGCTTTAGGACAGCGCAATTGGAGGGGCAGTATTTT. Translating it yields CASSFRTAQLEGQYF.

The chain links TRBV28 to TRBJ1-1, with a weak D call TRBD1 (5 bases). V shed 5 bases and J shed 1 base, with 14 bases lying between them. Looked up from germline, CDR1 is MDHEN and CDR2 is SYDVKM. The CDR3 runs 15 residues. The CDR3 here is CASSPPGGANTEAFF. CDR3 DNA sequence: TGTGCCAGCAGTCCCCCGGGGGGAGCGAACACTGAAGCTTTCTTT.

The chain links TRBV4-2 to TRBJ1-6; D possibly corresponds to TRBD1 (6 bases). The germline CDR1 and CDR2 sequences are LGHNA and YNFKEQ. The CDR3 is 14 amino acids. V lost 1 base to trimming and J lost 9 bases, with 10 bases between them. CDR3 DNA: TGTGCCAGCAGCCAAGTGGACAGTGGTTCACCCCTCCACTTT. It yields the protein CASSQVDSGSPLHF.